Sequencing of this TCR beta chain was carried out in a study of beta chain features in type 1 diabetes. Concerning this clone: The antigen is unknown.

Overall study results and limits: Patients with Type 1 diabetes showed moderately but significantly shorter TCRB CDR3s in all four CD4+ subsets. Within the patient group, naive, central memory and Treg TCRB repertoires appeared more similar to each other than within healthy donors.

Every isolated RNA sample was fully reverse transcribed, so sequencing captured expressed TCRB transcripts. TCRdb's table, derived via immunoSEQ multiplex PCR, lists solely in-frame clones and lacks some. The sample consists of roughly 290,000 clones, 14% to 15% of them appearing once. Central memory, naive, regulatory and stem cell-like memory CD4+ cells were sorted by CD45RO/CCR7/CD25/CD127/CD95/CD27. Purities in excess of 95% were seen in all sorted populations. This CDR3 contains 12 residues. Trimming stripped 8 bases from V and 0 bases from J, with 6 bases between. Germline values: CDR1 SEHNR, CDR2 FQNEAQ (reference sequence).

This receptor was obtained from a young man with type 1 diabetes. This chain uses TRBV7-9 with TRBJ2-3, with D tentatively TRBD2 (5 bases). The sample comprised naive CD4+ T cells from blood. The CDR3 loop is CASGESTDTQYF. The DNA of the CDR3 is TGTGCCAGCGGGGAGAGCACAGATACGCAGTATTTT.